Each of the 21 T cell receptor beta chains below was sequenced from the same sample in a study of cytomegalovirus exposure and HLA in healthy donors. Researchers ran the PCR with 60 Vbeta and 13 Jbeta primers. Produced via immunoSEQ multiplex PCR; TCRdb's table is partial and in-frame only. The sample includes fewer than 250,000 clones, more than 70% seen only once; the top ten take over 4%. Sequenced sample: PBMCs. The receptor set was obtained from a man younger than 40 in good health and CMV-seropositive.

As to this clone: One end of the junction does not line up with germline, which may come from a read error. The genes are TRBV30 and TRBJ1-6; weak D call: TRBD1 (5 bases). This CDR3 has 16 residues. Germline-derived CDR1 and CDR2 are GTSNPN and SVGIG (reference sequence). CDR3 DNA sequence: TGTGCCTGGAGTGTTCTAGGGGTCCCCGGGTATTCACCCTTCCACTTT. It is translated as CAWSVLGVPGYSPFHF. The entire variable domain, with the rest obtained from reference TRBV30 and TRBJ1-6, is as follows: SQTIHQWPATLVQPVGSPLSLECTVEGTSNPNLYWYRQAAGRGLQLLFYSVGIGQISSEVPQNLSASRPQDRQFILSSKKLLLSDSGFYLCAWSVLGVPGYSPFHFGNGTRLTVT.

The chain's CDR3 is CASSQGAVQPQHF. In DNA, the CDR3 is TGTGCCAGCAGCCAGGGGGCGGTTCAGCCCCAGCATTTT. The genes are TRBV7-9 and TRBJ1-5; TRBD1 matches 8 bases. The CDR3 totals 13 residues. CDR1 is SEHNR and CDR2 is FQNEAQ in the germline V gene (reference sequence). J lost 6 bases, V lost 5 bases, and 3 bases had no gene match.

The chain combines TRBV7-9 with TRBJ2-7; D possibly corresponds to TRBD2 (5 bases). Germline CDR1 SEHNR, CDR2 FQNEAQ (reference sequence). V shed 5 bases and J shed 0 bases, with 11 bases lying between them. There are 14 residues in the CDR3. CDR3 DNA sequence: TGTGCCAGCAGCCTTAGCGCCCACTCCTACGAGCAGTACTTC. Translating it yields CASSLSAHSYEQYF.

V usage is TRBV30 and J usage is TRBJ1-1, with 11 bases aligning to TRBD1. The V and J ends lost 0 bases and 4 bases, in that order; junction bases with no gene match: 7. The V gene's germline CDR1 is GTSNPN and CDR2 SVGIG (reference sequence). The CDR3 covers 16 residues. CDR3 amino acids: CAWSVPGQGVGTEAFF. The CDR3 coding sequence is TGTGCCTGGAGTGTACCGGGACAGGGGGTCGGCACTGAAGCTTTCTTT. Variable domain in full (rest from reference TRBV30 and TRBJ1-1): SQTIHQWPATLVQPVGSPLSLECTVEGTSNPNLYWYRQAAGRGLQLLFYSVGIGQISSEVPQNLSASRPQDRQFILSSKKLLLSDSGFYLCAWSVPGQGVGTEAFFGQGTRLTVV.

This chain links TRBV11-1 with TRBJ2-1; TRBD1 aligns across 9 bases. CDR1 is SGHAT and CDR2 is FQDESV in the germline V gene (reference sequence). With V trimmed by 6 bases and J by 2 bases, 5 bases remained unmatched. This CDR3 has 15 residues. DNA for the CDR3: TGTGCCAGCAGTCGCACAGGGGGCGCCTACAATGAGCAGTTCTTC. Encoded protein: CASSRTGGAYNEQFF. Variable domain in full (rest from reference TRBV11-1 and TRBJ2-1): EAEVAQSPRYKITEKSQAVAFWCDPISGHATLYWYRQILGQGPELLVQFQDESVVDDSQLPKDRFSAERLKGVDSTLKIQPAELGDSAMYLCASSRTGGAYNEQFFGPGTRLTVL.

V and J are TRBV11-2 and TRBJ2-1, with 13 positions matching TRBD2. The germline V gene has CDR1 SGHAT and CDR2 FQNNGV. The CDR3 has 16 amino acids. The junction had 4 bases not matched to a gene; V was cut back by 0 bases and J by 8 bases. Here the CDR3 reads CASSLEGTSGTYEQFF. Written as DNA, the CDR3 is TGTGCCAGCAGCTTAGAGGGGACTAGCGGGACCTATGAGCAGTTCTTC.

This chain uses TRBV7-9 with TRBJ2-3; TRBD2 agrees at 9 bases. CDR1 is SEHNR, CDR2 FQNEAQ, per germline (reference sequence). V dropped 4 bases and J dropped 6; count of bases not matched to a gene: 11. The CDR3 length is 16 residues. The CDR3 loop reads CASSYSGGGAFDTQYF. The DNA for the CDR3 is TGTGCCAGCAGCTACTCGGGCGGGGGGGCCTTCGATACGCAGTATTTT.

This clone was found a few times. This chain uses TRBV9 with TRBJ2-7, with 7 positions matching TRBD2. The CDR3 sequence is 16 residues long. From germline, CDR1 is SGDLS and CDR2 YYNGEE. V was clipped by 3 bases and J by 1 base; unmatched bases: 10. CDR3 region: CASSAGGPANSYEQYF. The DNA for the CDR3 is TGTGCCAGCAGCGCGGGAGGTCCGGCCAATTCCTACGAGCAGTACTTC. Complete variable domain (other parts from reference TRBV9 and TRBJ2-7): DSGVTQTPKHLITATGQRVTLRCSPRSGDLSVYWYQQSLDQGLQFLIQYYNGEERAKGNILERFSAQQFPDLHSELNLSSLELGDSALYFCASSAGGPANSYEQYFGPGTRLTVT.

The chain couples TRBV6-6 to TRBJ2-3; maybe TRBD2 (6 bases). V was pared by 2 bases and J by 7 bases, with 16 bases between. In germline, CDR1 is MNHNY, CDR2 SVGAGI (reference sequence). This CDR3 region has 15 residues. This CDR3 reads CASSYEEEGPHTQYF. The CDR3 DNA follows: TGTGCCAGCAGTTACGAAGAGGAGGGCCCCCATACGCAGTATTTT.

The rearrangement links TRBV2 to TRBJ2-7, with 7 bases matching TRBD2. The CDR3 is 13 residues long. Germline V gene lookup returns CDR1 SNHLY and CDR2 FYNNEI. V was pared by 3 bases and J by 6 bases, with 5 bases of the junction left unmatched. The CDR3 DNA follows: TGTGCCAGCAGTGAGGGAGGGACGGGCGAGCAGTACTTC. This translates into CASSEGGTGEQYF.

The rearrangement joins TRBV19 to TRBJ1-1; the match to TRBD1 covers 7 bases. The CDR3 has 17 amino acids. Looked up from germline, CDR1 is LNHDA and CDR2 is SQIVND (reference sequence). Losses at the gene ends were 0 bases for V and 4 bases for J; bases not matched to a gene: 11. For the CDR3, the DNA is TGTGCCAGTAGTATAGAAGGGGGCGAGATCGGGAGCACTGAAGCTTTCTTT. Translated, it gives CASSIEGGEIGSTEAFF.

This chain connects TRBV9 to TRBJ1-3, with a possible D match to TRBD1 (5 bases). The ends were cut back, 3 bases at V and 0 bases at J, with 7 bases in the middle. CDR1 and CDR2 from the germline V gene are SGDLS and YYNGEE. This CDR3 spans 14 amino acids. The DNA for the CDR3 is TGTGCCAGCAGCGACAGGAGCTCTGGAAACACCATATATTTT. It translates to CASSDRSSGNTIYF.

The genes are TRBV11-2 and TRBJ2-1, with a tentative D call TRBD1 (5 bases). Per the germline V gene, CDR1 is SGHAT and CDR2 is FQNNGV. Trimming left V 4 bases short and J 1 base short, with 17 bases between. The CDR3 contains 17 residues. CDR3 protein: CASSSHIPQGSYNEQFF. The CDR3 nucleotides read TGTGCCAGCAGCTCCCATATCCCTCAGGGATCCTACAATGAGCAGTTCTTC.

The chain recombines TRBV5-1 with TRBJ1-1, with 9 bases aligning to TRBD1. Germline V gene sequence: CDR1 SGHRS, CDR2 YFSETQ. Unmatched junction bases numbered 14, after V lost 4 bases and J lost 1 base. This CDR3 region has 18 residues. CDR3 coding DNA: TGCGCCAGCAGCGACTACGTCCCGGGACAGGGCGAGAACACTGAAGCTTTCTTT. The encoded protein is CASSDYVPGQGENTEAFF.

The chain combines TRBV28 with TRBJ1-2; D gene uncertain. Germline V gene sequence: CDR1 MDHEN, CDR2 SYDVKM. V was shortened by 6 bases and J by 3 bases, with 8 bases between the two germline ends. The CDR3 covers 12 residues. The CDR3 DNA reads as TGTGCCAGCAGGGGCCAGGACTATGGCTACACCTTC. Protein sequence: CASRGQDYGYTF.

This chain links TRBV5-4 with TRBJ2-1; 8 positions match TRBD2. The trim removed 4 bases at V and 1 base at J, leaving 7 bases unmatched. CDR1 and CDR2 (germline): SGHNT, YYREEE (reference sequence). CDR3 size: 16 residues. The CDR3 spells CASSMELAVSYNEQFF. The CDR3 DNA is TGTGCCAGCAGCATGGAACTAGCGGTGTCCTACAATGAGCAGTTCTTC.

V gene TRBV5-1 combines with J gene TRBJ2-7; TRBD2 is a possible D gene (5 bases). Germline V gene lookup returns CDR1 SGHRS and CDR2 YFSETQ. CDR3 length: 14 residues. The ends were cut back, 4 bases at V and 3 bases at J, with 14 bases in the middle. The CDR3 spells CASSSSRGLYEQYF. CDR3 nucleotides: TGCGCCAGCAGCAGTAGCAGAGGACTCTACGAGCAGTACTTC.

The V and J genes are TRBV9 and TRBJ2-2; D remains ambiguous. V was clipped by 1 base and J by 2 bases, with 12 bases between them. The germline V gene encodes CDR1 SGDLS and CDR2 YYNGEE. This CDR3 region has 16 residues. CDR3 amino acids: CASSVKTAANTGELFF. In nucleotides, the CDR3 is TGTGCCAGCAGCGTAAAAACGGCGGCCAACACCGGGGAGCTGTTTTTT.

V gene TRBV7-6 combines with J gene TRBJ2-2, with D tentatively TRBD1 (7 bases). Trimming took off 5 bases at V and 6 bases at J, with 13 bases between the two ends. The germline V gene has CDR1 SGHVS and CDR2 FNYEAQ. This CDR3 comprises 14 residues. CDR3 DNA: TGTGCCAGCAGCAGCAGGGGGGTGGCCGGGGAGCTGTTTTTT. As protein: CASSSRGVAGELFF.

The V call is TRBV7-2, the J call TRBJ1-6; no reliable D call. The V gene's germline CDR1 is SGHTA and CDR2 FQGNSA. V lost 4 bases and J lost 0, with 13 bases in between. There are 17 residues in the CDR3. The CDR3, as DNA: TGTGCCAGCAGCTCGCAGAGCGTGAGCTCCTATAATTCACCCCTCCACTTT. Its translation: CASSSQSVSSYNSPLHF. The full variable domain, in which reference TRBV7-2 and TRBJ1-6 provide the parts outside the CDR3, is GAGVSQSPSNKVTEKGKDVELRCDPISGHTALYWYRQSLGQGLEFLIYFQGNSAPDKSGLPSDRFSAERTGGSVSTLTIQRTQQEDSAVYLCASSSQSVSSYNSPLHFGNGTRLTVT.

The genes are TRBV2 and TRBJ1-6; 7 bases fit TRBD1. J gave up 7 bases and V 8 bases, and 11 bases lay outside the gene matches. Germline lookup yields CDR1 SNHLY and CDR2 FYNNEI. The CDR3 length is 15 residues. The CDR3 reads CASDRQGGRNSPLHF. The CDR3 region has the DNA TGTGCCAGCGACCGACAGGGAGGAAGGAATTCACCCCTCCACTTT.